This T cell receptor beta chain is drawn from a study of OX40 agonist ivuxolimab in advanced cancers. Study as a whole: Patients received intravenous ivuxolimab every 2 weeks at 0.01 to 10 mg/kg. Among those enrolled, mean age was about 58 years (range about 23 to 90) and approximately 83% were male.

Produced via immunoSEQ multiplex PCR; TCRdb's table is partial and in-frame only. The data contain tens of thousands of clones, approximately 78% of them singletons. Baseline was the first blood sampling point, followed by cycle 4 day 1 and cycle 7 day 1. Comment on this clone: The antigen remains unidentified.

Study-wide results and limits: By week 6 at 0.1 to 3.0 mg/kg, blood CD4+ and CD8+ T cells had expanded clonally.

This CDR3 comprises 13 residues. V was cut by 0 bases and J by 9 bases, with 10 bases left in between. Germline V gives CDR1 SGDLS, CDR2 YYNGEE. This specimen was CD4+ or CD8+ T cells sorted from blood, taken in a trial of the OX40 agonist ivuxolimab. The sequence derives from an adult with an advanced solid tumor such as melanoma, head and neck, liver or kidney cancer. This sequence joins TRBV9 and TRBJ2-1, with a weak D call TRBD2 (6 bases). CDR3 sequence (DNA): TGTGCCAGCAGCGTAGGCCCGGAGGGTGAGCAGTTCTTC. It codes for CASSVGPEGEQFF.